The source of this TCR beta chain is a study of regulatory T cells in long-lasting Graves disease. The time point: newly diagnosed GD, antithyroid drugs for less than 3 months. PBMC RNA served as the TCR library source. This CDR3 contains 17 residues. Trimming at V came to 4 bases and at J to 2 bases, leaving 6 bases not matched to a gene. Germline V gene data show CDR1 as PRHDT and CDR2 as FYEKMQ (reference sequence). In building TCR beta libraries, iRepertoire HTBI primers were used together with Arm-PCR of CDR3 regions. TCRdb reprocessed the multiplex PCR reads via MiXCR and lists one record per CDR3 protein. The sample records a few hundred thousand distinct CDR3 sequences, approximately 20% being singletons. Separately, the same data were catalogued under a study of T cells in Graves' hyperthyroidism and ophthalmopathy.

The chain is built from TRBV13 and TRBJ2-7; 15 bases agree with TRBD2. This clonotype originated in a woman under 40 with Graves disease. Material: peripheral blood mononuclear cells (PBMCs), obtained at new diagnosis, from a patient treated with antithyroid drugs. The DNA of the CDR3 is TGTGCCAGCAGCTCGGGACTAGCGGGGGGATCACCCTACGAGCAGTACTTC. Its translation: CASSSGLAGGSPYEQYF.